This T cell receptor beta chain came from a study of T cell repertoires in cytomegalovirus infection (dated 2019 in TCRdb). For context, the study as a whole: The HLA type of each donor mattered for the analysis, because public TCR beta signatures pointed to carriage of CMV infection along with the matching HLA type.

As to this clonotype: Its antigen is unknown. It has no much larger one-base neighbor in the sample; base qualities were not kept.

TCRdb shows the sequencer as Illumina HiSeq 1500. TCRdb reworked the public reads: Q25 trimming with fastp, MiXCR clone assembly, productive beta chains retained. Rows with a matching CDR3 protein are joined into one entry that keeps the most common DNA and genes. The sample table shows about 310,000 distinct CDR3 sequences, and around 10% are seen once. The leading ten clones occupy 2.5% of the sample. From the germline V gene, CDR1 is MNHNS and CDR2 is SASEGT. Trimming takes 6 bases from V and 8 bases from J, and the germline ends sit 19 bases apart. The CDR3 sequence holds 15 residues, the cysteine and phenylalanine included. The sequence is cut down to CDR3 DNA, 45 bases in frame from base 1. General study outcomes and caveats: The ex vivo response was dominated by HLA-C-restricted CMV-specific TCR beta clonotypes, which also provided the single most frequent clonotype in two of eight donors. Carriers of CMV infection plus the relevant HLA type were discriminated by the cumulative frequency of public TCR beta family members in the study cohort and in an independent approximately 400-donor cohort.

The sequence derives from a human donor in good health (CMV status not recorded). Some clones in this sample may be carry-over from other donors' samples. The sequence links TRBV6-1 to TRBJ1-4; the D gene is possibly TRBD1, with 6 bases matching. The sequencing sample was made of PBMCs. The sequenced DNA: TGTGCCAGCAGCCGTCAAACAGGGTGGGAAGAAAAACTGTTTTTT. Its translation reads: CASSRQTGWEEKLFF.